This T cell receptor (beta chain) was recovered during a study of molecular identifiers for immune sequencing clone quantification. Via MiXCR, TCRdb re-called the PCR reads, giving one row per CDR3 protein. Here the sample spans over 600,000 distinct CDR3 sequences, 15% to 20% being singletons. This clonotype has only a few counts. The V gene lost 1 base and the J gene lost 7 bases, with 11 bases spanning the gap. Germline V CDR1 and CDR2: GTSNPN, SVGIG (reference sequence). The CDR3 extends over 13 amino acids. The V call is TRBV30, the J call TRBJ1-5; no reliable D call. This receptor was obtained from a human donor in good health. Some libraries in this study had Jurkat cell RNA spiked in. The material sequenced was naive CD8+ T cells from blood, with Jurkat cell RNA spiked in. Subset noted: FACS-sorted CD8+CD4-CCR7+CD45RA+ naive T cells. This chain's CDR3 is CAWSEDSQQPQHF. DNA for the CDR3: TGTGCCTGGAGTGAGGATTCGCAGCAGCCCCAGCATTTT.